Below, 2 T cell receptor beta chains from the same sample are listed, as sequenced in a study of early T cells in non-severe SARS-CoV-2 infection listed by TCRdb under 2021. The library was prepared using 5' RACE. Instrument on record: NextSeq 500. Through fastp at Q25 and MiXCR, TCRdb rebuilt clones from the public reads, retaining in-frame beta chains. For every CDR3 protein sequence, its rows merge into one entry that carries the most common genes and DNA. Present in this sample are about 30,000 distinct CDR3 sequences, 3.9% of which were seen just once. Of the sample, 7% to 10% is held by the ten largest clones. The sequencing sample was made of whole blood. These receptors all come from an adult who was a healthcare worker with PCR-confirmed SARS-CoV-2 infection or an uninfected control (not recorded which).

CDR3 sequence: CSQTLAGGTDTQYF. The CDR3 bases are TGCAGCCAAACCTTAGCGGGGGGAACAGATACGCAGTATTTT. V and J are TRBV29-1 and TRBJ2-3, with 10 positions matching TRBD2. The CDR3 runs 14 residues. The J segment lost 3 bases and the V segment lost 8 bases, leaving 8 bases of the junction unmatched. Germline V CDR1 and CDR2: SQVTM, ANQGSEA.

The chain uses TRBV6-6 and TRBJ1-1, with D perhaps TRBD1 (5 bases). This CDR3 is 14 amino acids long. Germline V gene data show CDR1 as MNHNY and CDR2 as SVGAGI (reference sequence). The V end lost 6 bases, the J end lost 1 base, and 12 bases lay between the germline ends. The CDR3: CASRTGPTNTEAFF. For the CDR3, the DNA is TGTGCCAGCAGAACGGGACCGACGAACACTGAAGCTTTCTTT.